Listed here are 8 T cell receptor beta chains from one sample, sequenced in a study of PD-1 blockade in classical Hodgkin lymphoma. Clones were sequenced by immunoSEQ multiplex PCR, and TCRdb holds only the in-frame ones, with some missing. The table shows around 99,000 clones, with about four fifths occurring only once. Following autologous stem cell transplantation, relapse occurred in every patient, and exposure to brentuximab vedotin varied. Sequencing was performed on peripheral blood mononuclear cells (PBMCs), taken before the second cycle of nivolumab. The receptors shown here come from a human donor with classical Hodgkin lymphoma.

The V call is TRBV2, the J call TRBJ1-2, with TRBD1 matching 7 bases. Germline V gene data show CDR1 as SNHLY and CDR2 as FYNNEI. Losses at the gene ends were 6 bases for V and 7 bases for J; bases not matched to a gene: 11. This CDR3 region has 14 residues. CDR3: CASRDAGTVGGYTF. The CDR3 DNA follows: TGTGCCAGCAGGGACGCGGGGACAGTAGGTGGCTACACCTTC. The full variable domain, with the rest looked up from reference TRBV2 and TRBJ1-2, is EPEVTQTPSHQVTQMGQEVILRCVPISNHLYFYWYRQILGQKVEFLVSFYNNEISEKSEIFDDQFSVERPDGSNFTLKIRSTKLEDSAMYFCASRDAGTVGGYTFGSGTRLTVV.

This chain joins TRBV11-2 and TRBJ2-1; 8 nucleotides agree with TRBD2. The ends lost 4 bases at V and 2 bases at J; junction bases unmatched: 4. The length of the CDR3 is 15 residues. The V gene's germline CDR1 is SGHAT and CDR2 FQNNGV. CDR3 nucleotides: TGTGCCAGCAGCTCCCGACTAGCGCCCTACAATGAGCAGTTCTTC. Translating gives CASSSRLAPYNEQFF.

This chain joins TRBV7-8 and TRBJ2-2; 9 positions agree with TRBD2. V was pared by 2 bases and J by 4 bases, with 8 bases of the junction left unmatched. Germline-derived CDR1 and CDR2 are SGHVS and FQNEAQ. The CDR3 is 17 residues long. The CDR3 bases are TGTGCCAGCAGCTTAAGGGGGCCTAGCGGGATCACCGGGGAGCTGTTTTTT. This codes for CASSLRGPSGITGELFF.

This clone was detected a few times. The genes are TRBV7-9 and TRBJ2-4; no clear D. Per the germline V gene, CDR1 is SEHNR and CDR2 is FQNEAQ (reference sequence). V lost 1 base and J 8 bases, leaving 15 bases between the germline ends. CDR3 length equals 15 residues. The CDR3 reads CASSLEIGPPYIQYF. For the CDR3, the DNA is TGTGCCAGCAGCTTAGAGATAGGACCCCCCTACATTCAGTACTTC.

The chain employs TRBV11-1 and TRBJ2-7, with no clear D. CDR1 SGHAT and CDR2 FQDESV come from the germline V gene (reference sequence). V was pared by 1 base and J by 0 bases, with 13 bases between. The CDR3 consists of 16 residues. This chain's CDR3 is CASSLVGQAFSYEQYF. The CDR3, as DNA: TGTGCCAGCAGCTTAGTAGGGCAGGCCTTCTCCTACGAGCAGTACTTC.

CDR3 loop: CASSRRDSDEKLFF. The CDR3 coding sequence is TGTGCCAGCAGCCGAAGGGACTCCGACGAAAAACTGTTTTTT. The J gene is TRBJ1-4, the V gene TRBV4-2, with D possibly matching TRBD1 (5 bases). V was clipped by 4 bases and J by 8 bases, with 14 bases between them. There are 14 residues in the CDR3. Germline V gives CDR1 LGHNA, CDR2 YNFKEQ.

This clone was seen a single time. The chain uses TRBV6-1 and TRBJ1-2; D uncertain. CDR3 length: 14 residues. Trimming pared 7 bases from V and 8 bases from J, leaving 20 bases between. CDR1 and CDR2 from the germline V gene are MNHNS and SASEGT. CDR3 loop: CASTEGVPRYGYTF. Written as DNA, the CDR3 is TGTGCCAGCACCGAGGGTGTACCTCGGTACGGCTACACCTTC.

The CDR3 coding sequence is TGTGCCATCGCGGGAGCGGCCCGCTACGAGCAGTACTTC. It specifies CAIAGAARYEQYF. This chain joins TRBV28 and TRBJ2-7, with 7 bases identical to TRBD2. The V gene end was trimmed by 10 bases and the J gene end by 3 bases; junction bases not matched to a gene: 9. The germline CDR1 and CDR2 sequences are MDHEN and SYDVKM. The CDR3 runs 13 residues.